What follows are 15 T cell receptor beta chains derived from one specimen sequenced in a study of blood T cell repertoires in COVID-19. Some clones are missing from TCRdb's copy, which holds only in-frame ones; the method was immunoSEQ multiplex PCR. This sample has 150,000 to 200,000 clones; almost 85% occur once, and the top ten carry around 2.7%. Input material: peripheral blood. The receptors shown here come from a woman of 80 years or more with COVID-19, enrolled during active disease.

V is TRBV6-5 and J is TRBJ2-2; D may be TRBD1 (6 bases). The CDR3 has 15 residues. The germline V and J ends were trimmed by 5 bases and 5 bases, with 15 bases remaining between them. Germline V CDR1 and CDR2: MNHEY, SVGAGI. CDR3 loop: CASSPGQIGTGELFF. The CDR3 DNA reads TGTGCCAGCAGTCCGGGACAAATCGGGACCGGGGAGCTGTTTTTT.

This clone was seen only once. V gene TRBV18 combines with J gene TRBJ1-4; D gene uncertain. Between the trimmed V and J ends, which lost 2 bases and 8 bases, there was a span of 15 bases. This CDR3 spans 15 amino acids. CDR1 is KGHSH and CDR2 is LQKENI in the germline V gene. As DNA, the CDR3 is TGTGCCAGCTCACCATTGCCAGACGGAGGCGAAAAACTGTTTTTT. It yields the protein CASSPLPDGGEKLFF.

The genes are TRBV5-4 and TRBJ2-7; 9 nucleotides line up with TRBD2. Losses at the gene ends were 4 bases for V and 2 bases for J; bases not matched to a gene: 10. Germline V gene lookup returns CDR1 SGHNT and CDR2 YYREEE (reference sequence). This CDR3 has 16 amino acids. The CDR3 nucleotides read TGTGCCAGCAGCCGCGACGGGGCGGGGGGGCCCTACGAGCAGTACTTC. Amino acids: CASSRDGAGGPYEQYF.

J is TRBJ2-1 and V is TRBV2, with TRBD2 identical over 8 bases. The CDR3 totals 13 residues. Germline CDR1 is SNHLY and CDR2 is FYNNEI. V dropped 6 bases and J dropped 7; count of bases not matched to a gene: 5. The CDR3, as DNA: TGTGCCAGCAGGGTAAGCGGGGGAAATGAGCAGTTCTTC. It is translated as CASRVSGGNEQFF.

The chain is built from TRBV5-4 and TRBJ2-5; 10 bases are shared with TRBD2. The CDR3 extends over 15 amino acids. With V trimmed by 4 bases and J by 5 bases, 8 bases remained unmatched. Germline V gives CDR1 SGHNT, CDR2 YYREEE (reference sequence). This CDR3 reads CASSLSGGAEETQYF. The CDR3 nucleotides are TGTGCCAGCAGCCTCAGCGGGGGGGCCGAGGAGACCCAGTACTTC.

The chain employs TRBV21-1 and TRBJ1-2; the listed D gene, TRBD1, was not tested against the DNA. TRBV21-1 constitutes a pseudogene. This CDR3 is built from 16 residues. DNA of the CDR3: TGTGCCAGCCGTCGGACCCGGGACAGGGTTAACTATGGCTACACCTTC. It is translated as CASRRTRDRVNYGYTF.

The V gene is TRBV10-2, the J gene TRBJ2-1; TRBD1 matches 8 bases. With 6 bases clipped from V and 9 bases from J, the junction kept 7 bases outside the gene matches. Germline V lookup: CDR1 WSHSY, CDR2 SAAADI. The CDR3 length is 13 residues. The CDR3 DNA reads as TGCGCCAGCAGGGGACAGGCGTACGTTGAGCAGTTCTTC. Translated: CASRGQAYVEQFF.

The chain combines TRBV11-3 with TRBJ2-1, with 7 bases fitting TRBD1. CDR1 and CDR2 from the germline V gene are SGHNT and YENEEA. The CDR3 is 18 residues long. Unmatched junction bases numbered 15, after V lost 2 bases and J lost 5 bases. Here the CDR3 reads CASSLRGPWGGQHNEQFF. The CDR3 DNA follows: TGTGCCAGCAGCTTAAGGGGGCCTTGGGGCGGCCAACACAATGAGCAGTTCTTC.

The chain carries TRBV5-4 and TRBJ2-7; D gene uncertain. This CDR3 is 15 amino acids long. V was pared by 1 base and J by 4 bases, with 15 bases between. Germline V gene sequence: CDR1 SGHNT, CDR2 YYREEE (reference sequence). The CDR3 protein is CASSLSAGTIYEQYF. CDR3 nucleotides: TGTGCCAGCAGCTTGAGCGCCGGAACGATATACGAGCAGTACTTC.

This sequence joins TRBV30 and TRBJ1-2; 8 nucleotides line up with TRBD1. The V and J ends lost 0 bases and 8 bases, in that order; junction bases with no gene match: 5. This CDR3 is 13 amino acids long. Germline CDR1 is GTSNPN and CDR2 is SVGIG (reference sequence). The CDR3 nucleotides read TGTGCCTGGAGTGTGGACAGGGCGCTAGGCTACACCTTC. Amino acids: CAWSVDRALGYTF.

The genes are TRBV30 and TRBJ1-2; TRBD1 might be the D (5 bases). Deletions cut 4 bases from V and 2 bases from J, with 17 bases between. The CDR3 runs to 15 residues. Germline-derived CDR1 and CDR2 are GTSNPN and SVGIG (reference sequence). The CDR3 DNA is TGTGCCTGGACCTATGGGGCAGCAAAAAACTATGGCTACACCTTC. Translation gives CAWTYGAAKNYGYTF.

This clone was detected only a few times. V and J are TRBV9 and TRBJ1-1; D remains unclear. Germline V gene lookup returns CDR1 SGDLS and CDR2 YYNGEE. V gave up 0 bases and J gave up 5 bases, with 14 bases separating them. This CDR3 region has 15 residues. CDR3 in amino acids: CASSVAPAGDTEAFF. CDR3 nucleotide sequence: TGTGCCAGCAGCGTAGCTCCGGCAGGTGATACTGAAGCTTTCTTT.

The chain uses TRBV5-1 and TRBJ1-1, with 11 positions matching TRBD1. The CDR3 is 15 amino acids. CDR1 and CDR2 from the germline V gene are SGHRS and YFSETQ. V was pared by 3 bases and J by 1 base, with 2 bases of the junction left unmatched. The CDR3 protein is CASSSGTGGNTEAFF. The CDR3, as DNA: TGCGCCAGCAGCTCAGGGACAGGGGGGAACACTGAAGCTTTCTTT.

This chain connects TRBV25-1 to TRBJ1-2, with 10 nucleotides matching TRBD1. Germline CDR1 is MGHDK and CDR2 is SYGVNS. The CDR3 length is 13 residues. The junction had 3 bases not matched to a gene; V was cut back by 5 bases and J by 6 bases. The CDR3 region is CASSRTGGNGYTF. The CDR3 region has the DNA TGTGCCAGCAGTCGGACAGGGGGGAATGGCTACACCTTC.

The chain's CDR3 is CAGRGGDLDTQYF. DNA of the CDR3: TGTGCCGGAAGGGGTGGAGATTTAGATACGCAGTATTTT. The chain carries TRBV2 and TRBJ2-3, with a weak D call TRBD1 (5 bases). V was shortened by 11 bases and J by 5 bases, with 17 bases between the two germline ends. The germline V gene has CDR1 SNHLY and CDR2 FYNNEI. There are 13 residues in the CDR3.